Here is one T cell receptor (beta chain) with its context. Germline V gene data show CDR1 as DFQATT and CDR2 as SNEGSKA (reference sequence). Deletions cut 3 bases from V and 4 bases from J, with 18 bases between. CDR3 length: 15 amino acids. The data were obtained in a study of naive and memory T cell subsets. The beta constant-region primer was an equimolar mix of two oligonucleotides covering TRBC1 and TRBC2. Nested alpha and beta constant-region primers with the SP2 primer drove four PCR rounds on ligated cDNA. Each CDR3 protein gets one entry after TCRdb re-called the UMI-ligation and nested PCR reads with MiXCR. Altogether 120,000 or so distinct CDR3 sequences are present, roughly 36% being singletons, with the ten largest covering about 1%.

This chain joins TRBV20-1 and TRBJ1-2; weak D call: TRBD1 (6 bases). This sequence was found in a human donor in good health. The sample was central memory CD4+ T cells from blood. In nucleotides, the CDR3 is TGCAGTGCTAGGGGGTGGGGGCGCATGGGCTATGGCTACACCTTC. Translated: CSARGWGRMGYGYTF.